The sequence of this T cell receptor beta chain was determined in a study of T cell responses to AZD1222 COVID-19 vaccine. Sequencing was performed with immunoSEQ multiplex PCR; in TCRdb, only in-frame clones are kept and a portion is missing. Of 100,000 to 150,000 clones listed, just over 85% were seen once; the top ten hold under 20%. The ends were cut back, 1 base at V and 1 base at J, with 14 bases in the middle. The length of the CDR3 is 16 residues. CDR1 is SGHAT, CDR2 FQDESV, per germline (reference sequence). This specimen was peripheral blood, taken on day 0 of MenACWY control vaccination. The chain employs TRBV11-1 and TRBJ2-7; D possibly matches TRBD1 or TRBD2 (5 bases each). The source is an adult in good health. The CDR3 coding sequence is TGTGCCAGCAGCTTAGATCTGGGGGTAAGATCCTACGAGCAGTACTTC. This sequence encodes CASSLDLGVRSYEQYF.